The present entry profiles one T cell receptor beta chain with its context. Its matching antigen is unknown. This sample is part of a study of T-cell reconstitution after alpha-beta-depleted transplantation in children. A library of TCRbeta sequences, prepared with unique molecular identifiers, was generated. TCRdb processed the PCR reads anew with MiXCR; each CDR3 protein has one entry. The data contain 530,000 or so distinct CDR3 sequences, 27% of them seen just once; the ten biggest clones take up around 36%. Findings and limits, study-wide: After transplant, high TCRbeta diversity at day 60 in some patients arose from surviving recipient T cells and thymic progenitors. Reportedly, roughly two months post-transplant, alpha-beta T cells arose from several hundred expanded graft clones.

This TCR came from a boy under two years old with Wiskott-Aldrich syndrome, due to receive a stem cell transplant. The specimen was PBMCs, collected before TCRalphabeta/CD19-depleted stem cell transplant.

The CDR3 DNA reads TGCGCCAGCAGCTGGGACGGTACCTACGAGCAGTACTTC. This codes for CASSWDGTYEQYF. The chain is built from TRBV5-1 and TRBJ2-7; D is perhaps TRBD1 or TRBD2 (5 bases each). V lost 3 bases to trimming and J lost 2 bases, with 9 bases between them. This CDR3 is 13 amino acids long. Germline V gene data show CDR1 as SGHRS and CDR2 as YFSETQ. Drawing the rest from reference TRBV5-1 and TRBJ2-7, the complete variable domain is KAGVTQTPRYLIKTRGQQVTLSCSPISGHRSVSWYQQTPGQGLQFLFEYFSETQRNKGNFPGRFSGRQFSNSRSEMNVSTLELGDSALYLCASSWDGTYEQYFGPGTRLTVT.